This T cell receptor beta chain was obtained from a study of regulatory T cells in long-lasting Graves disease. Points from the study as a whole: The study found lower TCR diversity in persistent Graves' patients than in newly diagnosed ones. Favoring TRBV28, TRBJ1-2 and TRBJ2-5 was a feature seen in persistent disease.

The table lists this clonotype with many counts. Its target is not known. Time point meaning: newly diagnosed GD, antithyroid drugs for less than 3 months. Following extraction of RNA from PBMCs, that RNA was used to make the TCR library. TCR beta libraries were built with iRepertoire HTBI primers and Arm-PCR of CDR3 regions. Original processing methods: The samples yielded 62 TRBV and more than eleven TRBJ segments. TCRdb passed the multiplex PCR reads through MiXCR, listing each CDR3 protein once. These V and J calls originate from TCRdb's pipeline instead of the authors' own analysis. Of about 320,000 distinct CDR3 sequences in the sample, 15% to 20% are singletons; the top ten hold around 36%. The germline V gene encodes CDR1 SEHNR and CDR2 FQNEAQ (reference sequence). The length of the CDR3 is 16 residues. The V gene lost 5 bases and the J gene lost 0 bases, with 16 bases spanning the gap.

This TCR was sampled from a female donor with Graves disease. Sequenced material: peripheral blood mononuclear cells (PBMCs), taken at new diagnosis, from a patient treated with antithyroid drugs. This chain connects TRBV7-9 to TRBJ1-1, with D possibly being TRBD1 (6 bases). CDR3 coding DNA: TGTGCCAGCAGCCCCCGGGGGGGCACCCTGAACACTGAAGCTTTCTTT. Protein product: CASSPRGGTLNTEAFF.